The 11 T cell receptor beta chains listed next were all sequenced from one sample in a study of molecular identifiers for immune sequencing clone quantification. MiXCR, run by TCRdb on the PCR reads, gives a single entry per CDR3 protein. Among about 500,000 distinct CDR3 sequences listed, about 25% were seen once. Sequenced input: naive CD8+ T cells from blood, with Jurkat cell RNA spiked in. Indicated subset: FACS-sorted CD8+CD4-CCR7+CD45RA+ naive T cells. The receptors shown here come from a human donor in good health. Some libraries in this study had Jurkat cell RNA spiked in.

The table lists this clonotype with a few counts. The chain is built from TRBV4-1 and TRBJ1-1; D is undetermined. CDR1 and CDR2 (germline): MGHRA, YSYEKL. Trimming removed 0 bases at V and 5 bases at J, with 16 bases between. CDR3 length: 16 amino acids. DNA for the CDR3: TGCGCCAGCAGCCAAGATGTTACAGCCAGCCAAACTGAAGCTTTCTTT. Translated, it gives CASSQDVTASQTEAFF.

This clonotype was seen just once. A much larger clone sits a single nucleotide away, making a read error possible. J is TRBJ2-6 and V is TRBV7-9, with D possibly TRBD1 on 5 matching bases. CDR1 SEHNR and CDR2 FQNEAQ come from the germline V gene (reference sequence). The CDR3 extends over 16 amino acids. The CDR3 loop is CASSLVSVSGANVLPF. The DNA of the CDR3 is TGTGCCAGCAGCTTAGTGTCCGTCTCTGGGGCCAACGTCCTGCCTTTC.

This clonotype was seen only once. This may stem from a read error, because a much larger clone lies one nucleotide away. The V gene is TRBV6-6, the J gene TRBJ1-2; D remains ambiguous. Germline CDR1 is MNHNY and CDR2 is SVGAGI (reference sequence). V was trimmed by 5 bases and J by 4 bases, leaving 8 bases between them. CDR3 length: 12 amino acids. CDR3 in amino acids: CASSENIYGYTF. The CDR3 DNA is TGTGCCAGCAGTGAAAATATCTATGGCTACACCTTC.

Comment on this clonotype: This may arise from a read error, as a much more abundant clone is one base away. The chain is built from TRBV4-3 and TRBJ2-7, with unresolved D. Trimming stripped 1 base from V and 0 bases from J, with 7 bases between. The CDR3 extends over 14 amino acids. CDR1 is LGHNA, CDR2 YSLEER, per germline. CDR3 bases: TGCGCCAGCAGCCAAGGTGCGGACTCCTACGAGCAGTACTTC. Its translation is CASSQGADSYEQYF.

This clonotype was detected ten times or more. The CDR3 region has the DNA TGTGCCAGCAGCTTGGCGCAGGTCCGGGATACGCAGTATTTT. Residues: CASSLAQVRDTQYF. This chain connects TRBV5-6 to TRBJ2-3; D not certain. The ends were cut back, 0 bases at V and 6 bases at J, with 11 bases in the middle. The CDR3 extends over 14 amino acids. The germline V gene has CDR1 SGHDT and CDR2 YYEEEE.

This clonotype has more than one count but fewer than ten. The chain is built from TRBV20-1 and TRBJ1-5, with 10 bases fitting TRBD1. J was trimmed by 7 bases and V by 5 bases; bases with no gene match: 8. Germline CDR1 reads DFQATT; CDR2 reads SNEGSKA (reference sequence). The CDR3 has 14 amino acids. The CDR3 protein is CSAGTGVLQQPQHF. CDR3 coding DNA: TGCAGTGCTGGGACAGGGGTCCTTCAGCAGCCCCAGCATTTT.

The table lists this clonotype with many counts. The chain couples TRBV15 to TRBJ2-3; 7 nucleotides line up with TRBD1. CDR1 is LNHNV, CDR2 YYDKDF, per germline (reference sequence). The CDR3 is 16 residues long. With 3 bases clipped from V and 1 base from J, the junction kept 7 bases outside the gene matches. DNA for the CDR3: TGTGCCACCAGCAGCCGACAGGGACCCCGCACAGATACGCAGTATTTT. Residues: CATSSRQGPRTDTQYF.

This clonotype was recorded at least ten times. The genes are TRBV7-2 and TRBJ2-3; 8 bases map to TRBD2. The CDR3 is 13 amino acids. V dropped 5 bases and J dropped 7; count of bases not matched to a gene: 5. Germline assignment: CDR1 SGHTA and CDR2 FQGNSA. The CDR3 here is CASSREGMNTQYF. DNA for the CDR3: TGTGCCAGCAGCCGGGAGGGGATGAATACGCAGTATTTT.

This clonotype has more than one count but fewer than ten. The chain employs TRBV7-8 and TRBJ2-7, with 7 bases identical to TRBD2. Germline V gene lookup returns CDR1 SGHVS and CDR2 FQNEAQ. The V segment lost 5 bases and the J segment 3 bases; nucleotides outside the gene matches: 7. This CDR3 contains 14 residues. The CDR3 loop reads CASSPGEGNYEQYF. DNA for the CDR3: TGTGCCAGCAGCCCGGGGGAGGGCAACTACGAGCAGTACTTC. Filled out from reference TRBV7-8 and TRBJ2-7, the complete variable domain reads GAGVSQSPRYKVAKRGQDVALRCDPISGHVSLFWYQQALGQGPEFLTYFQNEAQLDKSGLPSDRFFAERPEGSVSTLKIQRTQQEDSAVYLCASSPGEGNYEQYFGPGTRLTVT.

This clonotype was seen repeatedly, ten times or more. The chain carries TRBV7-2 and TRBJ2-1; 8 bases fit TRBD2. Germline assignment: CDR1 SGHTA and CDR2 FQGNSA. The V segment lost 2 bases and the J segment 9 bases; nucleotides outside the gene matches: 6. The CDR3 spans 14 residues. Here the CDR3 DNA reads TGTGCCAGCAGCTTAACGGGAGGGCCAGTTGAGCAGTTCTTC. Protein sequence: CASSLTGGPVEQFF. The whole variable domain, filled in from reference TRBV7-2 and TRBJ2-1, reads GAGVSQSPSNKVTEKGKDVELRCDPISGHTALYWYRQSLGQGLEFLIYFQGNSAPDKSGLPSDRFSAERTGGSVSTLTIQRTQQEDSAVYLCASSLTGGPVEQFFGPGTRLTVL.

The V gene is TRBV30, the J gene TRBJ2-1; D is possibly TRBD1 or TRBD2 (6 bases each). V lost 3 bases and J lost 10, with 19 bases in between. CDR1 GTSNPN and CDR2 SVGIG come from the germline V gene (reference sequence). This CDR3 is built from 14 residues. CDR3 region: CAWSSGGLGLEQFF. In DNA, the CDR3 is TGTGCCTGGAGCTCCGGGGGCCTGGGGTTAGAGCAGTTCTTC.